These 2 T cell receptor beta chains share one sample of origin, sequenced in a study of CD8+CD57+ T cells in acquired aplastic anemia. The patients chosen for sequencing had shown expansion of CD8+CD57+ cells (detected by flow cytometry). CDR3 and TCR beta VDJ profiling relied on a genomic DNA template. A single record per CDR3 protein comes from TCRdb applying MiXCR to the reads. The data show 260,000 or so distinct CDR3 sequences, approximately 45% seen once. Sequenced sample: sorted CD4+, CD8+, or CD8+CD57+ T cells (not recorded which) from PBMCs. These receptors were obtained from a human donor with aplastic anemia.

This clonotype appeared a few times. The chain recombines TRBV6-6 with TRBJ2-6; 7 bases line up with TRBD1. The V segment lost 9 bases and the J segment 0 bases; nucleotides outside the gene matches: 11. Germline assignment: CDR1 MNHNY and CDR2 SVGAGI (reference sequence). The CDR3 has 17 residues. The CDR3 nucleotides read TGTGCCAGTATTACGACAGGGTTATACTCTGGGGCCAACGTCCTGACTTTC. Residues: CASITTGLYSGANVLTF.

The chain combines TRBV19 with TRBJ1-1; TRBD1 agrees at 8 bases. The CDR3 runs 15 residues. V lost 6 bases to trimming and J lost 3 bases; unmatched junction nucleotides: 9. Germline V gives CDR1 LNHDA, CDR2 SQIVND (reference sequence). The CDR3, as DNA: TGTGCCAGTAGCAGACAGGGGATGGGGGACACTGAAGCTTTCTTT. This encodes CASSRQGMGDTEAFF.